Below are 8 T cell receptor beta chains sequenced from a single sample in a study of control samples from healthy donors and cancer patients. Assay: immunoSEQ multiplex PCR; the TCRdb copy retains only in-frame clones and omits some. The data hold some 120,000 clones, with roughly 84% observed a single time. Sequencing was performed on blood. All receptors derive from a man in his forties in good health.

The chain couples TRBV19 to TRBJ2-6; D is unclear. The CDR3 extends over 15 amino acids. Deletions cut 1 base from V and 0 bases from J, with 4 bases between. CDR1 LNHDA and CDR2 SQIVND come from the germline V gene (reference sequence). The CDR3 nucleotides are TGTGCCAGTAGTATAGGGGACTCTGGGGCCAACGTCCTGACTTTC. Translation gives CASSIGDSGANVLTF. Complete variable domain (other parts from reference TRBV19 and TRBJ2-6): DGGITQSPKYLFRKEGQNVTLSCEQNLNHDAMYWYRQDPGQGLRLIYYSQIVNDFQKGDIAEGYSVSREKKESFPLTVTSAQKNPTAFYLCASSIGDSGANVLTFGAGSRLTVL.

The chain is built from TRBV27 and TRBJ2-7; TRBD2 matches 7 bases. CDR1 and CDR2 from the germline V gene are MNHEY and SMNVEV (reference sequence). This CDR3 has 15 amino acids. With V trimmed by 0 bases and J by 6 bases, 8 bases remained unmatched. CDR3 in amino acids: CASSLSLTGGGEQYF. In DNA form, the CDR3 reads TGTGCCAGCAGTTTATCTTTAACGGGGGGAGGCGAGCAGTACTTC.

This clone has just one count. The gene calls are TRBV6-2 or TRBV6-3 and TRBJ2-7, with D possibly TRBD2 on 5 matching bases. Germline CDR1 MNHEY, CDR2 SVGEGT. This CDR3 is built from 15 residues. V was cut by 0 bases and J by 3 bases, with 12 bases left in between. The CDR3 loop reads CASSYSSVRDYEQYF. DNA of the CDR3: TGTGCCAGCAGTTACTCGTCCGTTCGGGACTACGAGCAGTACTTC.

The chain couples TRBV2 to TRBJ1-1; no clear D gene. The CDR3 consists of 19 residues. Trimming stripped 2 bases from V and 1 base from J, with 23 bases between. Germline assignment: CDR1 SNHLY and CDR2 FYNNEI. CDR3 DNA sequence: TGTGCCAGCAGTGAATATTGGTTAAGGCAGGCCAGAGAGAACACTGAAGCTTTCTTT. It encodes CASSEYWLRQARENTEAFF.

Worth noting for this clone: Sequence at one end of the junction differs from germline and may be a read error. V usage is TRBV5-1 and J usage is TRBJ2-5, with 11 bases aligning to TRBD2. This CDR3 comprises 17 residues. The germline CDR1 and CDR2 sequences are SGHRS and YFSETQ. CDR3 bases: TGCGCCAGCGGCTTTTCAATAGCGGGGGGGCGCGGAGAGACCCAGTACTTC. Protein sequence: CASGFSIAGGRGETQYF.

This sequence joins TRBV19 and TRBJ1-2; 10 bases fit TRBD1. This CDR3 contains 14 residues. The J segment lost 4 bases and the V segment lost 5 bases, leaving 4 bases of the junction unmatched. Germline V CDR1 and CDR2: LNHDA, SQIVND (reference sequence). Here the CDR3 DNA reads TGTGCCAGTAGTGCGGGACAGGGGAGCTATGGCTACACCTTC. As protein: CASSAGQGSYGYTF.

This clone was found once. V usage is TRBV6-5 and J usage is TRBJ1-3, with 10 bases matching TRBD1. With V trimmed by 1 base and J by 0 bases, 0 bases remained unmatched. This CDR3 contains 16 residues. Per germline, CDR1 MNHEY and CDR2 SVGAGI. The CDR3: CASSYWDRGSGNTIYF. The CDR3 nucleotides read TGTGCCAGCAGTTACTGGGACAGGGGCTCTGGAAACACCATATATTTT.

The J gene is TRBJ2-5, the V gene TRBV15, with D unclear. V was shortened by 0 bases and J by 5 bases, with 4 bases between the two germline ends. The CDR3 has 12 amino acids. The V gene's germline CDR1 is LNHNV and CDR2 YYDKDF (reference sequence). The chain's CDR3 is CATSRDLETQYF. DNA for the CDR3: TGTGCCACCAGCAGAGATCTGGAGACCCAGTACTTC.